This T cell receptor (beta chain) was documented in a study of PD-1 blockade in mismatch repair-deficient tumors. Repertoires were generated with immunoSEQ multiplex PCR, while TCRdb's copy carries only in-frame clones and drops some. The table records around 100,000 clones, over 60% of them present only once. This CDR3 is 14 amino acids long. V lost 1 base and J lost 3, with 6 bases in between. Germline CDR1 LGHNA, CDR2 YNFKEQ. The chain couples TRBV4-2 to TRBJ2-2; D is ambiguous. The sequence derives from an adult with mismatch repair-deficient cancer. Here the sequenced sample was peripheral blood, taken 60 weeks after starting pembrolizumab. The CDR3 sequence is CASSQAEDTGELFF. The CDR3 region has the DNA TGTGCCAGCAGCCAAGCCGAGGACACCGGGGAGCTGTTTTTT.